The 21 T cell receptor beta chains presented below share a single source sample, sequenced in a study of T cell repertoires in cytomegalovirus infection. The antigens these receptors bind are not known. Using its own MiXCR run on the reads, TCRdb lists one record per CDR3 protein. The sample includes a few hundred thousand distinct CDR3 sequences, roughly 46% of them seen just once. Sequenced here: cultured PBMCs, sampled from culture after CMV antigen stimulation. The receptors were sampled from a human donor in good health (CMV status not recorded). Some clones in this sample may be carry-over from other donors' samples.

In this sample, this clonotype turned up many times. V gene TRBV7-2 combines with J gene TRBJ2-2, with 7 bases aligning to TRBD1. In germline, CDR1 is SGHTA, CDR2 FQGNSA. With 6 bases clipped from V and 4 bases from J, the junction kept 8 bases outside the gene matches. The CDR3 has 15 amino acids. The chain's CDR3 is CASSPQGLPTGELFF. The CDR3 nucleotides are TGTGCCAGCAGTCCACAGGGGTTACCCACCGGGGAGCTGTTTTTT. The full variable domain, in which reference TRBV7-2 and TRBJ2-2 provide the parts outside the CDR3, is GAGVSQSPSNKVTEKGKDVELRCDPISGHTALYWYRQSLGQGLEFLIYFQGNSAPDKSGLPSDRFSAERTGGSVSTLTIQRTQQEDSAVYLCASSPQGLPTGELFFGEGSRLTVL.

This clonotype came up a few times. The V gene is TRBV10-1, the J gene TRBJ2-2; D not resolved. Germline CDR1 is WNHNN and CDR2 is SYGVQD (reference sequence). Trimming pared 2 bases from V and 6 bases from J, leaving 7 bases between. The CDR3 has 13 amino acids. CDR3 protein: CASSERQAGELFF. The CDR3 DNA is TGCGCCAGCAGTGAGAGGCAGGCCGGGGAGCTGTTTTTT.

The genes are TRBV18 and TRBJ2-5; 8 nucleotides line up with TRBD2. The CDR3 sequence is 15 residues long. CDR1 and CDR2 (germline): KGHSH, LQKENI. V gave up 3 bases and J gave up 5 bases; unmatched junction bases: 8. The CDR3 bases are TGTGCCAGCTCACCTCCGGGACTAGGGAGGGAGACCCAGTACTTC. Its protein is CASSPPGLGRETQYF. Drawing the rest from reference TRBV18 and TRBJ2-5, the complete variable domain is NAGVMQNPRHLVRRRGQEARLRCSPMKGHSHVYWYRQLPEEGLKFMVYLQKENIIDESGMPKERFSAEFPKEGPSILRIQQVVRGDSAAYFCASSPPGLGRETQYFGPGTRLLVL.

The rearrangement links TRBV6-5 to TRBJ2-1; D gene uncertain. In germline, CDR1 is MNHEY, CDR2 SVGAGI. The CDR3 covers 15 residues. Trimming left V 5 bases short and J 8 bases short, with 19 bases between. For the CDR3, the DNA is TGTGCCAGCAGTGAAGATTCGGCCTCCTTGGATGAGCAGTTCTTC. Its protein product is CASSEDSASLDEQFF.

This chain connects TRBV5-4 to TRBJ2-3; 7 bases match TRBD1. V gave up 2 bases and J gave up 6 bases; unmatched junction bases: 3. This CDR3 is built from 13 residues. The V gene's germline CDR1 is SGHNT and CDR2 YYREEE (reference sequence). The CDR3 here is CASSFPRGDTQYF. In nucleotides, the CDR3 is TGTGCCAGCAGCTTTCCCAGGGGGGATACGCAGTATTTT.

This chain uses TRBV6-1 with TRBJ1-4; weak D call: TRBD1 (5 bases). This CDR3 is built from 15 residues. CDR1 is MNHNS, CDR2 SASEGT, per germline. The V end was cut by 2 bases, the J end by 7 bases, with 14 bases between. The chain's CDR3 is CASSEMEGRREKLFF. The CDR3 bases are TGTGCCAGCAGTGAAATGGAGGGGAGGCGTGAAAAACTGTTTTTT.

This chain joins TRBV5-6 and TRBJ2-1; D gene unclear. Trimming removed 0 bases at V and 9 bases at J, with 7 bases between. The CDR3 extends over 12 amino acids. Looked up from germline, CDR1 is SGHDT and CDR2 is YYEEEE. The CDR3 region is CASSLGAVEQFF. CDR3 DNA: TGTGCCAGCAGCTTGGGGGCGGTTGAGCAGTTCTTC.

V usage is TRBV28 and J usage is TRBJ1-2, with D tentatively TRBD1 (5 bases). This CDR3 region has 15 residues. The germline gives CDR1 MDHEN, CDR2 SYDVKM. The V end lost 4 bases, the J end lost 6 bases, and 18 bases lay between the germline ends. CDR3 DNA: TGTGCCAGCAGTTCCTCCGGGGGAGTAAGGGATGGCTACACCTTC. Amino acids: CASSSSGGVRDGYTF.

The gene calls are TRBV20-1 and TRBJ1-5; D is possibly TRBD1 (5 bases). CDR3 size: 14 residues. Germline V gene lookup returns CDR1 DFQATT and CDR2 SNEGSKA (reference sequence). V was shortened by 6 bases and J by 2 bases, with 14 bases between the two germline ends. The CDR3 spells CSARDVWGNQPQHF. The CDR3 DNA reads as TGCAGTGCGCGGGACGTTTGGGGCAATCAGCCCCAGCATTTT.

This clonotype came up once. J is TRBJ1-6 and V is TRBV20-1, with D unclear. Trimming removed 0 bases at V and 9 bases at J, with 15 bases between. The length of the CDR3 is 15 residues. CDR1 DFQATT and CDR2 SNEGSKA come from the germline V gene (reference sequence). In DNA form, the CDR3 reads TGCAGTGCTAGAGAAGGTGGTGACGCGACTTCACCCCTCCACTTT. It specifies CSAREGGDATSPLHF.

The gene calls are TRBV11-2 and TRBJ1-1; possible D gene TRBD1, 6 bases. Per germline, CDR1 SGHAT and CDR2 FQNNGV. Between the trimmed V and J ends, which lost 5 bases and 0 bases, there was a span of 19 bases. The CDR3 spans 17 residues. The CDR3 nucleotides are TGTGCCAGCAGCCCTGGGGGTCGAAGGGACATGAACACTGAAGCTTTCTTT. The encoded protein is CASSPGGRRDMNTEAFF.

The J gene is TRBJ1-2, the V gene TRBV7-2; the D is unclear. This CDR3 region has 13 residues. V gave up 2 bases and J gave up 2 bases, with 6 bases separating them. Per the germline V gene, CDR1 is SGHTA and CDR2 is FQGNSA. CDR3 in amino acids: CASSLMQNYGYTF. The CDR3 bases are TGTGCCAGCAGCTTAATGCAGAACTATGGCTACACCTTC.

The table lists this clonotype with a few counts. The J gene is TRBJ2-1, the V gene TRBV12-3 or TRBV12-4; 8 positions agree with TRBD1. V shed 6 bases, J shed 2 bases, and the junction held 6 bases outside the gene matches. CDR3 length: 15 amino acids. CDR3 protein: CASSLDRVAYNEQFF. Written as DNA, the CDR3 is TGTGCCAGCAGCCTGGACAGGGTGGCCTACAATGAGCAGTTCTTC.

This chain links TRBV2 with TRBJ2-7; maybe TRBD1 (5 bases). Germline lookup yields CDR1 SNHLY and CDR2 FYNNEI. The CDR3 has 13 residues. Between the trimmed V and J ends, which lost 7 bases and 8 bases, there was a span of 18 bases. The chain's CDR3 is CASTAGFTLQQYF. CDR3 DNA sequence: TGTGCCAGCACAGCAGGGTTCACCCTCCAGCAGTACTTC. The full variable domain, its missing parts supplied by reference TRBV2 and TRBJ2-7, is EPEVTQTPSHQVTQMGQEVILRCVPISNHLYFYWYRQILGQKVEFLVSFYNNEISEKSEIFDDQFSVERPDGSNFTLKIRSTKLEDSAMYFCASTAGFTLQQYFGPGTRLTVT.

The chain is built from TRBV5-5 and TRBJ2-2, with D unclear. Trimming shortened V by 2 bases and J by 0 bases, and 8 bases separated the two germline ends. Germline values: CDR1 SGHKS, CDR2 YYEKEE (reference sequence). CDR3 length: 15 residues. As DNA, the CDR3 is TGTGCCAGCAGCTTTCGAGTACCGAACACCGGGGAGCTGTTTTTT. Translated: CASSFRVPNTGELFF.

The gene calls are TRBV19 and TRBJ2-5, with 8 bases fitting TRBD2. Per germline, CDR1 LNHDA and CDR2 SQIVND (reference sequence). The CDR3 is made up of 15 amino acids. The junction had 12 bases not matched to a gene; V was cut back by 10 bases and J by 2 bases. CDR3 loop: CATKPRGGRQETQYF. In nucleotides, the CDR3 is TGTGCCACCAAACCGCGCGGGGGGAGACAAGAGACCCAGTACTTC.

There are a few counts of this clonotype. This chain joins TRBV7-2 and TRBJ2-6; D may be TRBD2 (6 bases). V lost 1 base and J 2 bases, leaving 6 bases between the germline ends. The CDR3 is 15 residues long. Germline CDR1 SGHTA, CDR2 FQGNSA. In DNA, the CDR3 is TGTGCCAGCAGCTTAGGACTAGCTGGGGCCAACGTCCTGACTTTC. Amino acid sequence: CASSLGLAGANVLTF.

This sequence joins TRBV7-2 and TRBJ2-7, with D possibly matching TRBD2 (6 bases). This CDR3 has 15 residues. From germline, CDR1 is SGHTA and CDR2 FQGNSA. Trimming removed 5 bases at V and 3 bases at J, with 17 bases between. The CDR3 loop is CASSPQFVADYEQYF. In nucleotides, the CDR3 is TGTGCCAGCAGCCCGCAGTTTGTAGCGGACTACGAGCAGTACTTC.

This clonotype was observed a single time. The CDR3: CASSLEGPRLAGGQETQYF. CDR3 bases: TGTGCCAGCAGCCTCGAAGGGCCGCGACTAGCGGGAGGGCAAGAGACCCAGTACTTC. The chain couples TRBV27 to TRBJ2-5; the match to TRBD2 covers 14 bases. This CDR3 spans 19 amino acids. Per germline, CDR1 MNHEY and CDR2 SMNVEV (reference sequence). V trimming: 6 bases; J trimming: 2 bases; junction bases outside the gene matches: 14.

This clonotype was picked up a small number of times. This chain links TRBV12-3 or TRBV12-4 with TRBJ1-5; D is undetermined. The V end lost 6 bases, the J end lost 0 bases, and 12 bases lay between the germline ends. CDR3 size: 15 residues. The CDR3 bases are TGTGCCAGCAGGGCTCAATTAAATAGCAATCAGCCCCAGCATTTT. As protein: CASRAQLNSNQPQHF.

The chain has TRBV7-6 and TRBJ1-5; 7 bases are shared with TRBD1. Looked up from germline, CDR1 is SGHVS and CDR2 is FNYEAQ. This CDR3 is 14 amino acids long. J gave up 7 bases and V 4 bases, and 7 bases lay outside the gene matches. This CDR3 reads CASSYRGITQPQHF. CDR3 DNA sequence: TGTGCCAGCAGCTACAGGGGTATAACCCAGCCCCAGCATTTT.